The TCR beta chain described here comes from a study of cytomegalovirus exposure and HLA in healthy donors. The PCR ran on 60 Vbeta and 13 Jbeta primers. Repertoires were generated with immunoSEQ multiplex PCR, while TCRdb's copy carries only in-frame clones and drops some. This sample carries over 150,000 clones, approximately 70% of them seen once, and the ten largest clones take less than 3.5%. Remarks on this clone: Its target is not known.

General study results and limits: In the analysis, some V segments, TRBV6-2 and TRBV6-3 included, were excluded as indistinguishable.

V gave up 5 bases and J gave up 6 bases; unmatched junction bases: 4. This CDR3 is built from 14 residues. Germline lookup yields CDR1 PRHDT and CDR2 FYEKMQ (reference sequence). The V and J genes are TRBV13 and TRBJ1-4; 9 bases match TRBD1. The sequenced sample was PBMCs. This clonotype was sampled from a woman in her thirties or forties in good health and CMV-seropositive. The CDR3 DNA sequence: TGTGCCAGCAGCACGGGACAGGGATATGAAAAACTGTTTTTT. It yields the protein CASSTGQGYEKLFF.